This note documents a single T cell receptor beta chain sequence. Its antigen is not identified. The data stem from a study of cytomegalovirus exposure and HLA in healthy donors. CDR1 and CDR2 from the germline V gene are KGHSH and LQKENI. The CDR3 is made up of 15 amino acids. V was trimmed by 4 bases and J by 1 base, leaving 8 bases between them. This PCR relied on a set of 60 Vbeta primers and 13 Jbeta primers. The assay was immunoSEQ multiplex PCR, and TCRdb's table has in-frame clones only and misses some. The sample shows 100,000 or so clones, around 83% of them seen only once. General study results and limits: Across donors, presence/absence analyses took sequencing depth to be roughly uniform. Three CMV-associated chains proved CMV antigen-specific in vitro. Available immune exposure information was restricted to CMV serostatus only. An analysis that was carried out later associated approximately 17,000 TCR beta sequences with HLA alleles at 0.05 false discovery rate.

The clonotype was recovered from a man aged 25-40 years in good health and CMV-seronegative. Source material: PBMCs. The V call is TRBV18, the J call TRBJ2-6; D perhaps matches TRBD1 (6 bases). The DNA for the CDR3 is TGTGCCAGCTCACAAACAGGGTCTGGGGCCAACGTCCTGACTTTC. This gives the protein CASSQTGSGANVLTF.